This T cell receptor (beta chain) appears in the sequencing data of a study of cytomegalovirus exposure and HLA in healthy donors. CDR1 is SGHNT, CDR2 YYREEE, per germline (reference sequence). Trimming took off 4 bases at V and 8 bases at J, with 18 bases between the two ends. There are 15 residues in the CDR3. About this clone itself: Its antigen is unidentified.

Study-level points and caveats: Most of the TCR beta V segments (in an earlier analysis) were productive either about 87% or about 30% of the time. One variant, a missense change in DCLRE1C, was linked in a later analysis to TCR beta V- and J-gene trimming. Researchers catalogued some 160 TCR beta chains as cytomegalovirus-associated. Presence/absence analyses rested on an assumption that sequencing depth was roughly uniform across donors.

Vbeta (60) and Jbeta (13) primers were used in the PCR. Some clones are missing from TCRdb's copy, which holds only in-frame ones; the method was immunoSEQ multiplex PCR. This sample has 100,000 to 120,000 clones, with about 78% found just once. The sample taken for sequencing was PBMCs. The clonotype comes from a man aged 25 to 40 in good health and CMV-seronegative. The chain joins TRBV5-4 to TRBJ1-4; maybe TRBD1 (5 bases). The CDR3 bases are TGTGCCAGCAGCAGCGGAGGAGGGGCGCGCGAAAAACTGTTTTTT. Its translation: CASSSGGGAREKLFF.